These 25 T cell receptor beta chains were sequenced from one sample in a study of control samples from healthy donors and cancer patients. Some clones are missing from TCRdb's copy, which holds only in-frame ones; the method was immunoSEQ multiplex PCR. The table records around 76,000 clones, around 94% of them present only once. Sequencing input: blood. The receptor set was obtained from a middle-aged woman in good health.

This clone has more than one count but fewer than ten. The chain uses TRBV28 and TRBJ2-6; D may be TRBD1 (6 bases). The ends were cut back, 7 bases at V and 0 bases at J, with 13 bases in the middle. The length of the CDR3 is 16 residues. The germline V gene has CDR1 MDHEN and CDR2 SYDVKM. CDR3 sequence reads: CASTTGTLSGANVLTF. The CDR3 DNA reads as TGTGCCAGCACCACCGGGACACTCTCTGGGGCCAACGTCCTGACTTTC.

The chain uses TRBV3-1 (or the pseudogene TRBV3-2) and TRBJ1-1, with 8 bases identical to TRBD1. The CDR3 is 13 residues long. Trimming cost V 4 bases and J 5 bases; bases outside gene matches: 3. Germline CDR1 is LGHDT and CDR2 is YNNKEL (reference sequence). The CDR3 DNA sequence: TGTGCCAGCAGCCTACAGGGGGGGACTGAAGCTTTCTTT. This translates into CASSLQGGTEAFF.

V usage is TRBV5-1 and J usage is TRBJ2-5, with a tentative D call TRBD2 (6 bases). The CDR3 sequence is 13 residues long. V lost 6 bases and J lost 5, with 14 bases in between. The V gene's germline CDR1 is SGHRS and CDR2 YFSETQ. This chain's CDR3 is CASNWRDGETQYF. The CDR3 region has the DNA TGCGCCAGCAATTGGAGGGATGGCGAGACCCAGTACTTC.

V and J are TRBV7-8 and TRBJ1-2; no clear D gene. Trimming stripped 1 base from V and 8 bases from J, with 11 bases between. The CDR3 runs 13 residues. Germline V lookup: CDR1 SGHVS, CDR2 FQNEAQ. The CDR3 bases are TGTGCCAGCAGCTTAGTTTCGGGTAGGGGCTACACCTTC. Translation: CASSLVSGRGYTF. Supplemented by reference TRBV7-8 and TRBJ1-2, the full variable domain reads GAGVSQSPRYKVAKRGQDVALRCDPISGHVSLFWYQQALGQGPEFLTYFQNEAQLDKSGLPSDRFFAERPEGSVSTLKIQRTQQEDSAVYLCASSLVSGRGYTFGSGTRLTVV.

The V call is TRBV28, the J call TRBJ2-7, with D perhaps TRBD1 (5 bases). The V end lost 3 bases, the J end lost 3 bases, and 12 bases lay between the germline ends. Germline V gene lookup returns CDR1 MDHEN and CDR2 SYDVKM. The CDR3 consists of 14 residues. CDR3 sequence: CASSFVQGGYEQYF. Here the CDR3 DNA reads TGTGCCAGCAGTTTCGTCCAGGGTGGCTACGAGCAGTACTTC.

This clone was recorded once. The chain combines TRBV6-5 with TRBJ2-7, with 8 bases that match TRBD2. From germline, CDR1 is MNHEY and CDR2 SVGAGI. V was pared by 7 bases and J by 3 bases, with 8 bases of the junction left unmatched. There are 14 residues in the CDR3. Here the CDR3 reads CASKLAVGNYEQYF. In DNA form, the CDR3 reads TGTGCCAGCAAACTAGCGGTCGGAAACTACGAGCAGTACTTC.

V gene TRBV7-7 combines with J gene TRBJ2-7; unclear D gene. CDR1 and CDR2 from the germline V gene are SSHAT and FNYEAQ (reference sequence). This CDR3 has 14 amino acids. V was cut by 1 base and J by 0 bases, with 7 bases left in between. The CDR3 spells CASSLGVGSYEQYF. The DNA of the CDR3 is TGTGCCAGCAGCTTAGGAGTCGGCTCCTACGAGCAGTACTTC.

The V call is TRBV30, the J call TRBJ2-5; weak D call: TRBD1 (5 bases). V lost 3 bases to trimming and J lost 5 bases, with 10 bases between them. The germline V gene has CDR1 GTSNPN and CDR2 SVGIG (reference sequence). The CDR3 has 12 amino acids. This CDR3 is CAWSPGWETQYF. The CDR3 nucleotides are TGTGCCTGGAGCCCAGGGTGGGAGACCCAGTACTTC.

J is TRBJ1-2 and V is TRBV4-2; TRBD1 aligns across 8 bases. The CDR3 spans 17 residues. The V gene end was trimmed by 4 bases and the J gene end by 8 bases; junction bases not matched to a gene: 18. From germline, CDR1 is LGHNA and CDR2 YNFKEQ. The CDR3 region has the DNA TGTGCCAGCAGCCCATGGGGAACAGGGGGTCTTTCTGGGGGCTACACCTTC. This gives the protein CASSPWGTGGLSGGYTF.

This clone was picked up one time. V usage is TRBV6-6 and J usage is TRBJ1-5, with unresolved D. V gave up 5 bases and J gave up 6 bases, with 23 bases separating them. This CDR3 region has 17 residues. Per the germline V gene, CDR1 is MNHNY and CDR2 is SVGAGI (reference sequence). In nucleotides, the CDR3 is TGTGCCAGCAGTCGCTACCGAGACGGTGTAGGTTTTCAGCCCCAGCATTTT. It yields the protein CASSRYRDGVGFQPQHF.

V and J are TRBV7-6 and TRBJ1-4; D uncertain. Per germline, CDR1 SGHVS and CDR2 FNYEAQ. The CDR3 spans 14 residues. V lost 1 base, J lost 4 bases, and 7 bases lay in between. The CDR3 DNA follows: TGTGCCAGCAGCTTAGAGGCTGATAATGAAAAACTGTTTTTT. This sequence encodes CASSLEADNEKLFF.

As concerns this clone: An end of the junction differs from the germline gene, which may be a read error. This chain links TRBV7-9 with TRBJ2-1; TRBD2 matches 10 bases. Germline V gene lookup returns CDR1 SEHNR and CDR2 FQNEAQ (reference sequence). This CDR3 region has 15 residues. In DNA, the CDR3 is TGTGCCAGCAGCCTAGCGGGAGAGAGTTACAATGAGCAGTTCTTC. It encodes CASSLAGESYNEQFF.

The chain carries TRBV28 and TRBJ2-7; D is perhaps TRBD1 (6 bases). The CDR3 has 14 amino acids. Looked up from germline, CDR1 is MDHEN and CDR2 is SYDVKM. Trimming took 7 bases from V and 1 from J, leaving 14 bases between them. In DNA form, the CDR3 reads TGTGCCAGCACCCTACAGACAGGATCCTACGAGCAGTACTTC. Its translation: CASTLQTGSYEQYF. The full variable domain, with the rest looked up from reference TRBV28 and TRBJ2-7, is DVKVTQSSRYLVKRTGEKVFLECVQDMDHENMFWYRQDPGLGLRLIYFSYDVKMKEKGDIPEGYSVSREKKERFSLILESASTNQTSMYLCASTLQTGSYEQYFGPGTRLTVT.

This chain joins TRBV5-5 and TRBJ1-2, with D possibly matching TRBD1 (5 bases). The germline CDR1 and CDR2 sequences are SGHKS and YYEKEE (reference sequence). This CDR3 region has 15 residues. V was cut by 5 bases and J by 4 bases, with 18 bases left in between. The CDR3 coding sequence is TGTGCCAGCAGTCTGAGGTGGGGCGTCGGCTATGGCTACACCTTC. This sequence encodes CASSLRWGVGYGYTF.

J is TRBJ1-2 and V is TRBV10-3; the D is unclear. The CDR3 extends over 14 amino acids. Trimming pared 8 bases from V and 7 bases from J, leaving 20 bases between. The germline gives CDR1 ENHRY, CDR2 SYGVKD. The CDR3 sequence is CAIQNWAGVRGYTF. The CDR3, as DNA: TGTGCCATCCAAAACTGGGCTGGGGTCCGTGGCTACACCTTC.

The chain recombines TRBV9 with TRBJ1-3; D perhaps matches TRBD1 (6 bases). Germline lookup yields CDR1 SGDLS and CDR2 YYNGEE. V lost 0 bases to trimming and J lost 0 bases, with 7 bases between them. The CDR3 runs to 15 residues. The CDR3 DNA reads TGTGCCAGCAGCGTAGGGGGGGCCTCTGGAAACACCATATATTTT. This codes for CASSVGGASGNTIYF.

This clone showed up just once. The chain uses TRBV28 and TRBJ1-4; D is unresolved. CDR3 size: 16 residues. Germline V CDR1 and CDR2: MDHEN, SYDVKM. V lost 4 bases and J lost 6, with 18 bases in between. CDR3 region: CASSSLPGLGYEKLFF. The CDR3, as DNA: TGTGCCAGCAGTTCCCTCCCGGGATTGGGGTATGAAAAACTGTTTTTT.

The CDR3: CASSLRSTEQYF. CDR3 sequence (DNA): TGTGCCAGCAGCCTGAGATCTACCGAGCAGTACTTC. The genes are TRBV7-9 and TRBJ2-7; no reliable D call. This CDR3 has 12 amino acids. From germline, CDR1 is SEHNR and CDR2 FQNEAQ (reference sequence). The germline V and J ends were trimmed by 5 bases and 6 bases, with 11 bases remaining between them.

Here the CDR3 reads CASSSTSHPQYEQYF. The DNA for the CDR3 is TGTGCCAGCAGCTCGACTAGCCATCCGCAATACGAGCAGTACTTC. The genes are TRBV7-2 and TRBJ2-7; 7 bases match TRBD2. The CDR3 loop spans 15 amino acids. V shed 4 bases and J 4 bases; nucleotides not matched to a gene: 10. The germline V gene encodes CDR1 SGHTA and CDR2 FQGNSA.

The chain uses TRBV7-2 and TRBJ2-5; D is possibly TRBD2 (6 bases). The CDR3 runs 15 residues. Germline lookup yields CDR1 SGHTA and CDR2 FQGNSA. V dropped 1 base and J dropped 4 bases, with 13 bases sitting between them. In DNA form, the CDR3 reads TGTGCCAGCAGCTTAGGAGGATCCGGGGGAGAGACCCAGTACTTC. This translates into CASSLGGSGGETQYF.

The chain is built from TRBV7-2 and TRBJ2-7, with 7 bases aligning to TRBD2. This CDR3 is built from 14 residues. CDR1 and CDR2 from the germline V gene are SGHTA and FQGNSA. The V gene end was trimmed by 8 bases and the J gene end by 4 bases; junction bases not matched to a gene: 11. CDR3: CASGRGGSVYEQYF. The CDR3 DNA is TGTGCCAGCGGAAGGGGCGGGAGTGTATACGAGCAGTACTTC.

This sequence joins TRBV6-6 and TRBJ1-1; D possibly corresponds to TRBD1 (6 bases). The germline gives CDR1 MNHNY, CDR2 SVGAGI (reference sequence). CDR3 length: 16 amino acids. The V end was cut by 3 bases, the J end by 2 bases, with 16 bases between. CDR3 bases: TGTGCCAGCAGTTATGTTTGGTCGGACAGTAACACTGAAGCTTTCTTT. Translated: CASSYVWSDSNTEAFF.

In this sample, this clone turned up once. This chain connects TRBV7-2 to TRBJ2-1, with D possibly matching TRBD1 (6 bases). In germline, CDR1 is SGHTA, CDR2 FQGNSA. CDR3 length equals 15 residues. With 0 bases removed from V and 4 bases from J, the gap between germline ends came to 10 bases. CDR3: CASSLAGGLYNEQFF. The CDR3 DNA is TGTGCCAGCAGCTTAGCAGGGGGTCTATACAATGAGCAGTTCTTC.

Details on this clone: This same CDR3 is encoded by further DNA sequences in the sample. This chain joins TRBV30 and TRBJ1-3; D ambiguous. The CDR3 has 11 residues. The germline CDR1 and CDR2 sequences are GTSNPN and SVGIG (reference sequence). Between the trimmed V and J ends, which lost 0 bases and 5 bases, there was a span of 2 bases. CDR3 region: CAWSVRNTIYF. In nucleotides, the CDR3 is TGTGCCTGGAGTGTCAGAAACACCATATATTTT.

CDR3 loop: CASSLAGRHEQYF. The CDR3 DNA follows: TGTGCCAGCAGTTTAGCAGGGCGGCACGAGCAGTACTTC. V usage is TRBV27 and J usage is TRBJ2-7; the D gene is possibly TRBD1 (5 bases). This CDR3 has 13 amino acids. Trimming shortened V by 2 bases and J by 5 bases, and 10 bases separated the two germline ends. Looked up from germline, CDR1 is MNHEY and CDR2 is SMNVEV (reference sequence).